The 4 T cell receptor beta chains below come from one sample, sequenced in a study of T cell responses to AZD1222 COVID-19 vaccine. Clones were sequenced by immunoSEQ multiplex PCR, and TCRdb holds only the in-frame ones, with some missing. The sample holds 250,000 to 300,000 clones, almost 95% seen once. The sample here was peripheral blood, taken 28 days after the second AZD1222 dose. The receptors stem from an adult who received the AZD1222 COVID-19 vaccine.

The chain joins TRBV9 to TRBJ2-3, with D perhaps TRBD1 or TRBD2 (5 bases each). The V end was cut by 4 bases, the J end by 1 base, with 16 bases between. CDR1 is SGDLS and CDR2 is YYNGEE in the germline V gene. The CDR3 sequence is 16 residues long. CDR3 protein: CASSSDPGTRTDTQYF. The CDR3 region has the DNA TGTGCCAGCAGCTCAGATCCCGGGACCCGCACAGATACGCAGTATTTT.

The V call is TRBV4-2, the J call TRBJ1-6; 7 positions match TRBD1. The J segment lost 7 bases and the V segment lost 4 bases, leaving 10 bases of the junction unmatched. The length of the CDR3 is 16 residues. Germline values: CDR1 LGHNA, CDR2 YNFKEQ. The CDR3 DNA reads TGTGCCAGCAGCCCGGTGGTGGGGACAGACAATTCACCCCTCCACTTT. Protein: CASSPVVGTDNSPLHF.

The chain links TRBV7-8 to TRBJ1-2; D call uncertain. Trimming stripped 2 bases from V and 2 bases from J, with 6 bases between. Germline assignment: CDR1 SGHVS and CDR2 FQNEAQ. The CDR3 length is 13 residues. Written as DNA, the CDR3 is TGTGCCAGCAGCTTAACCGAAAACTATGGCTACACCTTC. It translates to CASSLTENYGYTF.

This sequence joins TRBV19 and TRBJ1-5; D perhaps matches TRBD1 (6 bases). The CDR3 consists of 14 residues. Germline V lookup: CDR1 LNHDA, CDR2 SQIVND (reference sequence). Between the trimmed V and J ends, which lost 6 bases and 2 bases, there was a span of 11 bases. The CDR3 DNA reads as TGTGCCAGTAGCAGGGGCAGGGGCAATCAGCCCCAGCATTTT. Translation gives CASSRGRGNQPQHF.